Listed here are 19 T cell receptor beta chains from one sample, sequenced in a study of T cell responses to AZD1222 COVID-19 vaccine. Profiled with immunoSEQ multiplex PCR; TCRdb holds only in-frame clones, not every one. The top ten hold about 10% of the sample, which has around 80,000 clones, roughly 88% seen once. The sample was peripheral blood, taken 28 days after the second AZD1222 dose. All receptors derive from an adult who received the AZD1222 COVID-19 vaccine.

The chain recombines TRBV11-1 with TRBJ1-6; D is ambiguous. This CDR3 has 14 amino acids. Germline values: CDR1 SGHAT, CDR2 FQDESV (reference sequence). Trimming took off 5 bases at V and 10 bases at J, with 15 bases between the two ends. The CDR3 reads CASSPDPTRSPLHF. The CDR3 bases are TGTGCCAGCAGCCCGGACCCAACGAGGTCACCCCTCCACTTT. Based on the CDR3 plus reference TRBV11-1 and TRBJ1-6, the full variable domain is EAEVAQSPRYKITEKSQAVAFWCDPISGHATLYWYRQILGQGPELLVQFQDESVVDDSQLPKDRFSAERLKGVDSTLKIQPAELGDSAMYLCASSPDPTRSPLHFGNGTRLTVT.

This clone showed up just a few times. The chain employs TRBV25-1 and TRBJ2-2; D not certain. Trimming shortened V by 5 bases and J by 5 bases, and 12 bases separated the two germline ends. The length of the CDR3 is 14 residues. Germline loops: CDR1 MGHDK, CDR2 SYGVNS. CDR3 loop: CASSQPGHTGELFF. CDR3 coding DNA: TGTGCCAGCAGTCAACCGGGCCATACCGGGGAGCTGTTTTTT.

This chain connects TRBV19 to TRBJ2-2, with D maybe TRBD1 (6 bases). This CDR3 is built from 15 residues. Per germline, CDR1 LNHDA and CDR2 SQIVND (reference sequence). V gave up 3 bases and J gave up 4 bases, with 12 bases separating them. CDR3 amino acids: CASSIARGATGELFF. For the CDR3, the DNA is TGTGCCAGTAGTATCGCCAGGGGAGCCACCGGGGAGCTGTTTTTT.

CDR3 sequence reads: CASSSDRDVYNSPLHF. CDR3 sequence (DNA): TGCGCCAGCAGCTCGGACAGGGACGTTTATAATTCACCCCTCCACTTT. This chain joins TRBV5-1 and TRBJ1-6; 8 bases match TRBD1. The germline V gene encodes CDR1 SGHRS and CDR2 YFSETQ. The V segment lost 3 bases and the J segment 4 bases; nucleotides outside the gene matches: 6. CDR3 length equals 16 residues.

The chain is built from TRBV11-2 and TRBJ2-7; D is unclear. CDR1 is SGHAT, CDR2 FQNNGV, per germline. V lost 5 bases to trimming and J lost 4 bases, with 6 bases between them. There are 11 residues in the CDR3. CDR3 in DNA: TGTGCCAGCAGCCGCCGTTACGAGCAGTACTTC. It is translated as CASSRRYEQYF.

The V call is TRBV5-6, the J call TRBJ2-7, with TRBD1 matching 9 bases. The junction had 2 bases not matched to a gene; V was cut back by 5 bases and J by 2 bases. The germline gives CDR1 SGHDT, CDR2 YYEEEE. There are 13 residues in the CDR3. DNA for the CDR3: TGTGCCAGCAGAGGGACAGGGCCCTACGAGCAGTACTTC. Residues: CASRGTGPYEQYF.

This chain connects TRBV5-6 to TRBJ2-3; 8 nucleotides line up with TRBD2. Germline values: CDR1 SGHDT, CDR2 YYEEEE. The V segment lost 2 bases and the J segment 2 bases; nucleotides outside the gene matches: 10. The CDR3 length is 17 residues. CDR3 protein: CASSLAPLAGITDTQYF. The CDR3 DNA follows: TGTGCCAGCAGCTTAGCCCCCCTAGCGGGTATCACAGATACGCAGTATTTT.

This sequence joins TRBV7-6 and TRBJ2-2; 8 bases agree with TRBD2. The CDR3 runs 16 residues. Trimming took 6 bases from V and 7 from J; bases not matched to a gene: 13. Per the germline V gene, CDR1 is SGHVS and CDR2 is FNYEAQ. CDR3 nucleotides: TGTGCCAGCAGACCCAGTCCGGGGGGGCTTTTCGGGGAGCTGTTTTTT. This gives the protein CASRPSPGGLFGELFF.

The genes are TRBV7-9 and TRBJ1-6; 8 bases match TRBD1. In germline, CDR1 is SEHNR, CDR2 FQNEAQ (reference sequence). The V segment lost 5 bases and the J segment 7 bases; nucleotides outside the gene matches: 7. The CDR3 covers 15 residues. The CDR3 sequence: CASSPWTGTNSPLHF. The CDR3 nucleotides are TGTGCCAGCAGCCCCTGGACAGGGACCAATTCACCCCTCCACTTT.

This clone appeared a single time. The chain has TRBV3-1 (or the pseudogene TRBV3-2) and TRBJ2-7; TRBD2 might be the D (5 bases). CDR1 is LGHDT and CDR2 is YNNKEL in the germline V gene (reference sequence). Trimming left V 3 bases short and J 4 bases short, with 16 bases between. This CDR3 has 15 residues. The CDR3 region has the DNA TGTGCCAGCAGCCAGGACCATCGAGAGGGATACGAGCAGTACTTC. It yields the protein CASSQDHREGYEQYF.

This clone appeared once. The chain links TRBV2 to TRBJ2-6; no clear D. Trimming shortened V by 5 bases and J by 0 bases, and 11 bases separated the two germline ends. Germline V gene data show CDR1 as SNHLY and CDR2 as FYNNEI. The CDR3 spans 16 residues. CDR3 loop: CASSNGRSSGANVLTF. CDR3 nucleotides: TGTGCCAGCAGTAATGGCAGATCCTCTGGGGCCAACGTCCTGACTTTC.

The chain combines TRBV11-2 with TRBJ1-4, with D uncertain. CDR3 size: 15 residues. The V and J ends lost 0 bases and 5 bases respectively, with 10 bases between them. In germline, CDR1 is SGHAT, CDR2 FQNNGV. This CDR3 reads CASSLDSGPNEKLFF. As DNA, the CDR3 is TGTGCCAGCAGCTTAGATTCAGGACCAAATGAAAAACTGTTTTTT.

The V gene is TRBV11-2, the J gene TRBJ2-1; 14 bases fit TRBD2. Germline V CDR1 and CDR2: SGHAT, FQNNGV. This CDR3 region has 15 residues. The V segment lost 4 bases and the J segment 7 bases; nucleotides outside the gene matches: 3. The CDR3 coding sequence is TGTGCCAGCAGCTCGGGACTAGCGGGGGCTAATGAGCAGTTCTTC. Its protein is CASSSGLAGANEQFF.

Notes on this clone: Other DNA sequences in this sample translate to the same CDR3. The J gene is TRBJ1-1, the V gene TRBV19; D is undetermined. Germline lookup yields CDR1 LNHDA and CDR2 SQIVND (reference sequence). Deletions cut 5 bases from V and 0 bases from J, with 1 base between. CDR3 size: 11 residues. CDR3 coding DNA: TGTGCCAGTAGTTTGAACACTGAAGCTTTCTTT. This encodes CASSLNTEAFF.

The chain recombines TRBV19 with TRBJ2-3, with 10 bases lining up with TRBD2. Germline-derived CDR1 and CDR2 are LNHDA and SQIVND (reference sequence). Trimming took 4 bases from V and 3 from J; bases not matched to a gene: 10. The CDR3 length is 17 residues. CDR3 bases: TGTGCCAGTAGTAGACCCGCCGGTAGCGGGAGGACAGATACGCAGTATTTT. This encodes CASSRPAGSGRTDTQYF.

The rearrangement uses TRBV4-1 and TRBJ1-1; 7 bases are shared with TRBD1. V trimming: 0 bases; J trimming: 3 bases; junction bases outside the gene matches: 7. The germline V gene encodes CDR1 MGHRA and CDR2 YSYEKL. The CDR3 spans 16 residues. The CDR3 sequence is CASSQDLAGGHTEAFF. The CDR3 coding sequence is TGCGCCAGCAGCCAAGACTTGGCAGGGGGGCACACTGAAGCTTTCTTT.

The chain joins TRBV3-1 (or the pseudogene TRBV3-2) to TRBJ1-2, with TRBD1 matching over 10 bases. The CDR3 spans 13 residues. Germline lookup yields CDR1 LGHDT and CDR2 YNNKEL (reference sequence). V shed 4 bases, J shed 8 bases, and the junction held 4 bases outside the gene matches. The CDR3 coding sequence is TGTGCCAGCAGCCCCGGGACAGGGGCCGGCTACACCTTC. This sequence encodes CASSPGTGAGYTF.

This clone was observed a handful of times. The chain combines TRBV12-3 or TRBV12-4 with TRBJ1-4; TRBD1 might be the D (6 bases). The length of the CDR3 is 13 residues. The V end was cut by 6 bases, the J end by 7 bases, with 12 bases between. The CDR3 nucleotides are TGTGCCAGCAGACTACAGGGAACTGAAAAACTGTTTTTT. It codes for CASRLQGTEKLFF.

The chain carries TRBV5-1 and TRBJ1-4, with D possibly TRBD1 on 5 matching bases. The CDR3 length is 13 residues. Germline-derived CDR1 and CDR2 are SGHRS and YFSETQ. Deletions cut 0 bases from V and 8 bases from J, with 8 bases between. The CDR3 region has the DNA TGCGCCAGCAGCTTGGCCAGGGAGGAAAAACTGTTTTTT. Its protein product is CASSLAREEKLFF.